The TCR beta chain under discussion was sequenced for a study of shared clonotypes between healthy human individuals. About the research overall: Donors were a couple of women and a few men aged 18 to 49.

To note about this clone: Its target is not known.

The CDR3 contains 14 residues. Germline V lookup: CDR1 KGHSH, CDR2 LQKENI. Trimming took 4 bases from V and 2 from J; bases not matched to a gene: 5. The method was immunoSEQ multiplex PCR; TCRdb's version includes in-frame clones alone and lacks a portion of them. This sample has hundreds of thousands of clones, with around 72% found just once. The donors were adults (healthy and HIV-negative) with no recent acute infections or vaccinations. The investigators split CD4+ cells into a CD45RA+ naive subset and a CD45RA-negative memory subset. Study-level results: Measured sharing among donors was expected to vary with sequencing depth.

The chain carries TRBV18 and TRBJ2-7; 7 nucleotides agree with TRBD1. Sample: memory CD4+ T cells sorted from blood. The subset is: CD45RA-negative fraction. The sequence was collected from a man aged 25 to 45 in good health. Here the CDR3 DNA reads TGTGCCAGCTCACGGACCCAGGGGGCCTACGAGCAGTACTTC. This encodes CASSRTQGAYEQYF.